The rows below give T cell receptor beta chains drawn from one sample of a study of cytomegalovirus exposure and HLA in healthy donors. TCRdb keeps only in-frame clones here, not all; method: immunoSEQ multiplex PCR. Among about 160,000 clones listed, roughly four fifths were seen once. Material for sequencing was PBMCs. Receptors were obtained from a man between 45 and 60 years old in good health and CMV-seropositive. Both conserved end residues are trimmed from each CDR3. Each record gives: J gene, clone size, V gene, CDR3 protein. A clone size is listed for some rows: how often the clone was seen (once, few, many), or a class if it is expanded.

TRBJ2-5	.	TRBV14	ASSQDGTGLWRETQY
TRBJ1-3	.	TRBV7-9	SSSPGTGGSGNTIY
TRBJ2-7	.	TRBV9	ASGQGGYEQY
TRBJ1-1	once	TRBV2	ATKTGRAEAF
TRBJ1-1	.	TRBV28	ASSLIQGFGTEAF
TRBJ2-1	.	TRBV18	ASSPPGRDEQF
TRBJ2-7	.	TRBV7-9	ASSFGGSSYEQY
TRBJ2-2	.	TRBV7-3	ASSSGTSSGELF
TRBJ1-1	.	TRBV10-1	ASSAYGSGTEAF
TRBJ2-1	once	TRBV6-5	ASSFSGSSYNEQF
TRBJ1-6	.	TRBV18	ASSRGQNNSPLH
TRBJ2-3	.	TRBV5-6	ASSFSDLAGGPDTQY
TRBJ2-7	.	TRBV2	ASSVTSGTYEQY
TRBJ2-1	.	TRBV18	ASSSGTSGWNEQF
TRBJ2-5	.	TRBV5-1	ASSGGTGGETQY
TRBJ1-1	.	TRBV5-6	ASTWFGGQGNTEAF
TRBJ1-2	.	TRBV5-1	ASSPGQGAGGYT
TRBJ2-7	.	TRBV28	ASSRTSGSSYEQY
TRBJ2-5	.	TRBV7-3	ASSLSGPGQGKETQY
TRBJ1-5	once	TRBV30	AWSVGDSNQPQH
TRBJ2-4	.	TRBV30	AWSRRGGAVNIQY
TRBJ2-2	.	TRBV29-1	SVAQLAANTGELF
TRBJ2-3	.	TRBV27	ASSLGAPTDTQY
TRBJ1-5	.	TRBV4-1	ASSQDRDSGSNQPQH
TRBJ2-3	.	TRBV5-1	ASSLTSGPTDTQY
TRBJ1-1	.	TRBV4-1	ASSQGIGQRRTEAF
TRBJ1-5	.	TRBV4-1	ASSQDGGTVNQPQH
TRBJ1-5	few	TRBV4-2	ASSQVAGTRNQPQH
TRBJ2-7	.	TRBV28	ASKGNPGQGSYEQY
TRBJ2-5	.	TRBV30	AWRPGLAGAETQY
TRBJ1-2	.	TRBV15	ATSANSGTGVSGYGYT
TRBJ2-6	.	TRBV7-8	ASSLGGAGGPLRSGANVLT
TRBJ1-1	few	TRBV19	ASSIGRVNTEAF
TRBJ2-1	.	TRBV5-1	ASSLVPGRYNEQF
TRBJ1-6	.	TRBV9	ASSLKTGANSPLH
TRBJ2-3	few	TRBV6-6	ASSLSTDTQY
TRBJ1-2	few	TRBV19	ASRRLGEVDGGYT
TRBJ1-1	few	TRBV5-6	ASSLLTWARYRNTEAF
TRBJ2-7	.	TRBV28	ASSHGWSSYEQY
TRBJ1-4	.	TRBV19	ASSPGVLGQGFEKLF
TRBJ2-7	.	TRBV28	ASSRTGLLSYEQY
TRBJ1-2	.	TRBV30	AGRTGLSYGYT
TRBJ2-1	.	TRBV7-2	ASRPGQGVNGNEQF
TRBJ1-6	few	TRBV7-8	ASSSRGGLNSPLH
TRBJ1-1	.	TRBV7-8	ASSLGAGEFKAF
TRBJ1-5	.	TRBV5-4	ASSLDGGNSNQPQH
TRBJ2-7	once	TRBV11-2	ASSFGTGFDEQY
TRBJ2-2	.	TRBV15	ATSRVVGGSSGELF
TRBJ2-4	.	TRBV7-2	ASSLSRVAKNIQY
TRBJ1-1	.	TRBV6-1	ASSRQGAGNEAF
TRBJ1-1	.	TRBV10-3	AISDLGRNTEAF
TRBJ1-2	.	TRBV6-1	ASRSSGGGYT
TRBJ1-5	.	TRBV28	ASTPPQGANQPQH